Here is one T cell receptor beta chain with its context. Its target is not known. Between the trimmed V and J ends, which lost 0 bases and 4 bases, there was a span of 12 bases. From germline, CDR1 is MNHEY and CDR2 SVGAGI. The CDR3 sequence is 15 residues long. Produced via immunoSEQ multiplex PCR; TCRdb's table is partial and in-frame only. In the table there are roughly 600,000 clones, roughly 98% of which are singletons. This entry comes from a study of shared clonotypes between healthy human individuals. Overall study context: Aged 18 to 49, the donors were a couple of women and a few men. Used for every donor were three CD4 naive, three CD4 memory, two CD8 naive and one CD8 memory plate. Broader study findings: The sharing of 4% to 5.5% of naive CD4 clonotypes was seen across a handful of donors.

It was CD45RO-negative cells, positively selected for CCR7, that made up naive CD8 cells, with terminally differentiated effector memory CD45RA+ cells excluded. Free of recent acute infections or vaccinations, the donors were healthy HIV-negative adults. The sequence came from a young man in good health. Sequencing was performed on naive CD8+ T cells sorted from blood. This rearrangement joins TRBV6-5 to TRBJ1-2; no definite D call. CDR3: CASSYSLESSYGYTF. In nucleotides, the CDR3 is TGTGCCAGCAGTTACTCCCTGGAATCTTCCTATGGCTACACCTTC.